A single sample is the source of the 23 T cell receptor beta chains below, sequenced in a study of blood T cell repertoires in COVID-19. Assay: immunoSEQ multiplex PCR; the TCRdb copy retains only in-frame clones and omits some. The table shows under 250,000 clones, with 80% to 90% occurring only once. Specimen: PBMCs or T cells enriched from blood (not recorded which). The origin of the receptors is a woman aged 18 to 35 in a cohort exposed to, infected with or recovered from COVID-19 (not recorded which).

The CDR3 region is CASSTRQAGANVLTF. The DNA for the CDR3 is TGTGCCAGTAGTACGCGACAAGCTGGGGCCAACGTCCTGACTTTC. This chain links TRBV19 with TRBJ2-6; D unresolved. The CDR3 extends over 15 amino acids. The germline V gene encodes CDR1 LNHDA and CDR2 SQIVND (reference sequence). Trimming removed 4 bases from V and 2 bases from J, with 9 bases in between. The complete variable domain, with remaining parts taken from reference TRBV19 and TRBJ2-6, reads DGGITQSPKYLFRKEGQNVTLSCEQNLNHDAMYWYRQDPGQGLRLIYYSQIVNDFQKGDIAEGYSVSREKKESFPLTVTSAQKNPTAFYLCASSTRQAGANVLTFGAGSRLTVL.

V is TRBV27 and J is TRBJ2-7; 7 positions agree with TRBD1. V was pared by 0 bases and J by 7 bases, with 15 bases of the junction left unmatched. The germline gives CDR1 MNHEY, CDR2 SMNVEV (reference sequence). The CDR3 covers 17 residues. The CDR3 nucleotides read TGTGCCAGCAGTTTATCACACCGGACAGGTTCTTTTACGGAGCAGTACTTC. Residues: CASSLSHRTGSFTEQYF.

The chain uses TRBV19 and TRBJ2-3; 7 bases agree with TRBD2. CDR1 is LNHDA and CDR2 is SQIVND in the germline V gene (reference sequence). The CDR3 length is 14 residues. After removal of 3 bases from V and 1 base from J, the junction contained 1 base not matched to a gene. The CDR3 sequence: CASSILAGTDTQYF. CDR3 nucleotides: TGTGCCAGTAGTATCCTAGCGGGCACAGATACGCAGTATTTT.

J is TRBJ2-3 and V is TRBV24-1; 8 bases align to TRBD1. The CDR3 spans 16 residues. The V gene end was trimmed by 3 bases and the J gene end by 2 bases; junction bases not matched to a gene: 6. From germline, CDR1 is KGHDR and CDR2 SFDVKD. The CDR3 bases are TGTGCCACCAGTGATGTCGAGACAGGGGCCACAGATACGCAGTATTTT. It codes for CATSDVETGATDTQYF.

This clone was detected only once. The chain couples TRBV5-5 to TRBJ2-2; 7 nucleotides agree with TRBD1. Germline values: CDR1 SGHKS, CDR2 YYEKEE (reference sequence). CDR3 length: 15 residues. V was pared by 5 bases and J by 2 bases, with 6 bases of the junction left unmatched. CDR3 bases: TGTGCCAGCAGATACCGGGACAGCAACACCGGGGAGCTGTTTTTT. Translation gives CASRYRDSNTGELFF.

The chain is built from TRBV6-5 and TRBJ2-7; the D gene is possibly TRBD1 (5 bases). The CDR3 covers 13 residues. Germline-derived CDR1 and CDR2 are MNHEY and SVGAGI. V was trimmed by 8 bases and J by 3 bases, leaving 14 bases between them. CDR3 in amino acids: CASGRQFGYEQYF. The CDR3 DNA sequence: TGTGCCAGCGGCCGACAGTTTGGCTACGAGCAGTACTTC.

As regards this clone: This same CDR3 is encoded by further DNA sequences in the sample. The rearrangement joins TRBV6-5 to TRBJ1-2; weak D call: TRBD1 (5 bases). Trimming cost V 6 bases and J 2 bases, with 13 bases left between them. The CDR3 totals 14 residues. CDR1 and CDR2 from the germline V gene are MNHEY and SVGAGI. CDR3 residues: CASRLTGGNYGYTF. The CDR3 DNA sequence: TGTGCCAGCAGATTAACCGGGGGGAACTATGGCTACACCTTC.

The chain uses TRBV11-2 and TRBJ2-3; unclear D gene. Germline lookup yields CDR1 SGHAT and CDR2 FQNNGV. This CDR3 has 14 residues. Trimming took off 3 bases at V and 0 bases at J, with 7 bases between the two ends. CDR3 sequence reads: CASSFLGSTDTQYF. The CDR3 DNA reads as TGTGCCAGCAGCTTTTTGGGCAGCACAGATACGCAGTATTTT.

This clone was seen only once. The rearrangement links TRBV7-9 to TRBJ2-2; TRBD2 is a possible D gene (5 bases). CDR3 length equals 13 residues. V lost 2 bases, J lost 7 bases, and 8 bases lay in between. Germline V gene lookup returns CDR1 SEHNR and CDR2 FQNEAQ (reference sequence). CDR3 nucleotide sequence: TGTGCCAGCAGCTTAAGGGAGATCGGGGAGCTGTTTTTT. It yields the protein CASSLREIGELFF.

The chain couples TRBV10-1 to TRBJ1-5, with no clear D. Germline V gene lookup returns CDR1 WNHNN and CDR2 SYGVQD (reference sequence). Trimming cost V 11 bases and J 6 bases, with 11 bases left between them. The CDR3 runs 11 residues. The CDR3 sequence is CAFSVCQPQHF. CDR3 DNA: TGCGCCTTCTCAGTTTGTCAGCCCCAGCATTTT.

The rearrangement uses TRBV2 and TRBJ1-1; D is possibly TRBD1 (5 bases). The V and J ends lost 7 bases and 2 bases respectively, with 8 bases between them. The CDR3 consists of 12 residues. The germline gives CDR1 SNHLY, CDR2 FYNNEI. CDR3 in amino acids: CASTTENTEAFF. CDR3 coding DNA: TGTGCCAGCACGACAGAAAACACTGAAGCTTTCTTT.

This chain uses TRBV18 with TRBJ2-7; 7 positions agree with TRBD1. The CDR3 length is 14 residues. V lost 6 bases and J lost 1; bases outside the gene matches: 6. From germline, CDR1 is KGHSH and CDR2 LQKENI. The chain's CDR3 is CASSLGDRSYEQYF. In nucleotides, the CDR3 is TGTGCCAGCTCCCTTGGGGACAGATCCTACGAGCAGTACTTC.

The V gene is TRBV9, the J gene TRBJ1-1; D possibly corresponds to TRBD1 (6 bases). The CDR3 runs 14 residues. Germline V gene sequence: CDR1 SGDLS, CDR2 YYNGEE. V was shortened by 0 bases and J by 4 bases, with 10 bases between the two germline ends. CDR3 coding DNA: TGTGCCAGCAGCGTAGGGGGGCAGCTCACTGAAGCTTTCTTT. It codes for CASSVGGQLTEAFF. The variable domain in full, with the rest retrieved from reference TRBV9 and TRBJ1-1, is DSGVTQTPKHLITATGQRVTLRCSPRSGDLSVYWYQQSLDQGLQFLIQYYNGEERAKGNILERFSAQQFPDLHSELNLSSLELGDSALYFCASSVGGQLTEAFFGQGTRLTVV.

The chain uses TRBV27 and TRBJ2-4, with 8 bases fitting TRBD1. The germline gives CDR1 MNHEY, CDR2 SMNVEV (reference sequence). V lost 5 bases to trimming and J lost 7 bases; unmatched junction nucleotides: 13. CDR3 length equals 16 residues. CDR3 sequence reads: CASSRSGTGGWNIQYF. The CDR3 bases are TGTGCCAGCAGTCGCTCCGGTACAGGGGGGTGGAACATTCAGTACTTC.

The DNA for the CDR3 is TGTGCCAGCTCACCACCTACTAGCGGAACCCCGTACTTC. Its translation: CASSPPTSGTPYF. The V and J genes are TRBV18 and TRBJ2-4; 8 bases match TRBD2. The CDR3 has 13 residues. J gave up 15 bases and V 0 bases, and 7 bases lay outside the gene matches. From germline, CDR1 is KGHSH and CDR2 LQKENI.

In DNA, the CDR3 is TGTGCCAGCAGCTTGGGGTCAGGGGATGGCTACACCTTC. Translation gives CASSLGSGDGYTF. The chain is built from TRBV11-2 and TRBJ1-2, with D perhaps TRBD1 (6 bases). CDR3 length: 13 residues. CDR1 is SGHAT and CDR2 is FQNNGV in the germline V gene. V shed 3 bases and J shed 6 bases, with 11 bases lying between them.

In this sample, this clone turned up a few times. The chain uses TRBV29-1 and TRBJ1-5, with no clear D. V lost 0 bases, J lost 6 bases, and 9 bases lay in between. There are 13 residues in the CDR3. Germline V gives CDR1 SQVTM, CDR2 ANQGSEA. DNA of the CDR3: TGCAGCGTTGAAGATCAGGCGGGTCAGCCCCAGCATTTT. It translates to CSVEDQAGQPQHF.

V and J are TRBV27 and TRBJ2-1, with 8 bases that match TRBD2. The V gene end was trimmed by 3 bases and the J gene end by 4 bases; junction bases not matched to a gene: 8. This CDR3 is built from 16 residues. CDR1 is MNHEY, CDR2 SMNVEV, per germline (reference sequence). The CDR3 region has the DNA TGTGCCAGCAGTTTGGTAACGGGACTAGGGTACAATGAGCAGTTCTTC. Its protein is CASSLVTGLGYNEQFF.

This chain joins TRBV28 and TRBJ1-4; perhaps TRBD1 as D (6 bases). CDR3 size: 15 residues. Germline CDR1 reads MDHEN; CDR2 reads SYDVKM. Trimming removed 7 bases from V and 7 bases from J, with 19 bases in between. CDR3: CASILGGQGGEKLFF. The CDR3 DNA sequence: TGTGCCAGCATCCTGGGGGGGCAGGGTGGTGAAAAACTGTTTTTT.

The chain recombines TRBV2 with TRBJ2-1; no firm D call. Germline values: CDR1 SNHLY, CDR2 FYNNEI. V lost 8 bases to trimming and J lost 7 bases, with 18 bases between them. The CDR3 totals 14 residues. The CDR3 DNA is TGTGCCAGCCCTCAAGTGGGCAGGCTAAATGAGCAGTTCTTC. Its protein is CASPQVGRLNEQFF.

The chain employs TRBV4-2 and TRBJ1-2; 9 nucleotides align to TRBD1. CDR3 length equals 16 residues. Germline V gene sequence: CDR1 LGHNA, CDR2 YNFKEQ. V lost 0 bases and J lost 6; bases outside the gene matches: 8. The CDR3 spells CASSQDRDRDWDGYTF. The CDR3, as DNA: TGTGCCAGCAGCCAAGATAGGGACAGGGATTGGGATGGCTACACCTTC.

The chain carries TRBV2 and TRBJ1-1; D gene unclear. The CDR3 extends over 14 amino acids. The V gene's germline CDR1 is SNHLY and CDR2 FYNNEI. Trimming removed 8 bases at V and 4 bases at J, with 17 bases between. CDR3 sequence (DNA): TGTGCCAGCCTTCGGTCCGCGCGGGGCACTGAAGCTTTCTTT. Its translation is CASLRSARGTEAFF.

The sample holds one count of this clone. CDR3: CSVDPGQGDHGYTF. The CDR3 nucleotides are TGCAGCGTTGACCCGGGACAGGGGGATCATGGCTACACCTTC. The rearrangement links TRBV29-1 to TRBJ1-2, with TRBD1 identical over 11 bases. The ends lost 3 bases at V and 6 bases at J; junction bases unmatched: 6. There are 14 residues in the CDR3. Germline CDR1 is SQVTM and CDR2 is ANQGSEA.